This T cell receptor beta chain was documented in a study of T cells in Graves' hyperthyroidism and ophthalmopathy. RNA transcripts gave rise to amplified TCR beta CDR3 regions. A first-round RT-PCR of the TCR CDR3 used the HTBI primer set. TCRdb re-analysed the multiplex PCR reads in MiXCR, keeping a single row per CDR3 protein. The sample has about 350,000 distinct CDR3 sequences; 15% to 20% are singletons. Germline CDR1 MNHNS, CDR2 SASEGT. The CDR3 runs 14 residues. Trimming shortened V by 2 bases and J by 0 bases, and 7 bases separated the two germline ends. The study left out patients who had uncontrolled infection, other autoimmune disease, pregnancy or lactation. With regard to this clonotype: No antigen is known for it.

Findings of the study overall: Ophthalmopathy got predicted by the model a median around 6.6 months before its onset. Clonotypes that were expanded in thyroid above 0.001 mostly appeared in blood too.

The chain carries TRBV6-1 and TRBJ1-2; no firm D call. The TCR was taken from a middle-aged woman with Graves' ophthalmopathy. Material for sequencing was blood. CDR3 sequence (DNA): TGTGCCAGCAGTGAATACGGGTCTAACTATGGCTACACCTTC. Translating gives CASSEYGSNYGYTF.